What follows is one TCR beta chain and its context. Its antigen is still unknown. The data were obtained in a study of chemoradiotherapy in HPV16-positive cancers. Findings and caveats of the study: Non-HPV-specific T cells did not expand in tumors during treatment, whereas candidate HPV-specific clones and E7-related motifs did.

Clones were sequenced by immunoSEQ multiplex PCR, and TCRdb holds only the in-frame ones, with some missing. The sample carries approximately 52,000 clones, 90% recorded once. The material sequenced was blood, taken from a patient who underwent chemoradiotherapy. The clonotype comes from a human donor with HPV-associated anogenital cancer.

The CDR3 DNA reads as TGTGCCAGCAGTTTACCTACAGGGACTTCACCCCTCCACTTT. Its protein is CASSLPTGTSPLHF. The genes are TRBV27 and TRBJ1-6, with D possibly matching TRBD1 (6 bases). CDR3 length: 14 amino acids. V was trimmed by 2 bases and J by 9 bases, leaving 11 bases between them. The germline CDR1 and CDR2 sequences are MNHEY and SMNVEV (reference sequence).